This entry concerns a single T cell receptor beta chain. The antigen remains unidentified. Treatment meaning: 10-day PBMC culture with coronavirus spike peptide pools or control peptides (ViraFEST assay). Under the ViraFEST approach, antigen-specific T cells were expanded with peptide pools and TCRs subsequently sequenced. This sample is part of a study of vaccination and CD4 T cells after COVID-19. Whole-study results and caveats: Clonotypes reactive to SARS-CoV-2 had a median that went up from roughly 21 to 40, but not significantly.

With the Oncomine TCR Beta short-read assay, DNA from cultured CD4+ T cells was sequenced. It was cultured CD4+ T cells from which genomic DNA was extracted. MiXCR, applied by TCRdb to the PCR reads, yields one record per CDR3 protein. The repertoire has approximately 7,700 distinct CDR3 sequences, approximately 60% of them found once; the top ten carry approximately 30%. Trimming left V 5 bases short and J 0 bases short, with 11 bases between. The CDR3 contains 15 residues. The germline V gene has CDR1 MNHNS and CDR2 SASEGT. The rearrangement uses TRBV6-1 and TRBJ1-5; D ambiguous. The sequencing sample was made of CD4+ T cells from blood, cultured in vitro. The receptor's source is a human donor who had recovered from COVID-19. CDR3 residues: CASSTDGDSNQPQHF. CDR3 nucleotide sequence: TGTGCCAGCAGTACAGACGGAGATAGCAATCAGCCCCAGCATTTT.